This T cell receptor (beta chain) emerged from a study of OX40 agonist ivuxolimab in advanced cancers. Study details: Patients were treated with ivuxolimab, an agonistic anti-OX40 (CD134) antibody. Dose-escalation patients had hepatocellular carcinoma, melanoma, renal cell or head and neck cancer. Study observations and caveats: The study observed clonal expansion of CD4+ and CD8+ blood T cells by week 6 at 0.1 to 3.0 mg/kg.

The CDR3 sequence is 14 residues long. V dropped 3 bases and J dropped 0 bases, with 7 bases sitting between them. Germline CDR1 and CDR2: KGHSH and LQKENI. As for this clone: Its specificity is unknown.

Repertoires were generated with immunoSEQ multiplex PCR, while TCRdb's copy carries only in-frame clones and drops some. The repertoire holds around 72,000 clones, with over 75% as singletons. The chain carries TRBV18 and TRBJ2-3, with D hard to call. The origin of this receptor is an adult with an advanced solid tumor such as melanoma, head and neck, liver or kidney cancer. The input for sequencing was CD4+ or CD8+ T cells sorted from blood, taken in a trial of the OX40 agonist ivuxolimab. The CDR3 region has the DNA TGTGCCAGCTCACCCTTGAGAAGCACAGATACGCAGTATTTT. Translation: CASSPLRSTDTQYF. Using reference TRBV18 and TRBJ2-3 for the parts outside the CDR3, the full variable domain is NAGVMQNPRHLVRRRGQEARLRCSPMKGHSHVYWYRQLPEEGLKFMVYLQKENIIDESGMPKERFSAEFPKEGPSILRIQQVVRGDSAAYFCASSPLRSTDTQYFGPGTRLTVL.